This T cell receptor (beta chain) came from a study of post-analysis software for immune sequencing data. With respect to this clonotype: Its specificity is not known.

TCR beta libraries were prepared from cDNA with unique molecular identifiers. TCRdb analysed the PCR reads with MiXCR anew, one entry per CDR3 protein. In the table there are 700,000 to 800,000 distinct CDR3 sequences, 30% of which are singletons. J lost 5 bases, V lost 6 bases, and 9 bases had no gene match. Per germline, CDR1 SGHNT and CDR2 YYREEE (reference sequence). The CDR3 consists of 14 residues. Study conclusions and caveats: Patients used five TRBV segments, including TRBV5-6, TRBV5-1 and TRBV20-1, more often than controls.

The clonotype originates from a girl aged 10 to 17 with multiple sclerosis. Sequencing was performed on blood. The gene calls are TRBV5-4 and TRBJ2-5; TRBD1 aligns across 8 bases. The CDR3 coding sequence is TGTGCCAGCACGACTCGACAGGGGTCGGAGACCCAGTACTTC. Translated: CASTTRQGSETQYF.